Each of the 26 T cell receptor beta chains below was sequenced from the same sample in a study of blood T cell repertoires in COVID-19 (dated by TCRdb to the early 2020s). Library generation was performed with the immunoSEQ multiplex PCR assay. The clones in this table, taken by TCRdb from immuneACCESS, are in-frame only. Not every clone is retained; where verified, under half of the shortfall comes from an unresolved V gene, and the cause of the rest is unknown. This sample has 50,000 or so clones in its table, and approximately 88% of those were observed once. The ten largest clones take up about three fifths of the sample. Sequencing used peripheral blood. The receptors were gathered from a man between 65 and 85 years old with acute or convalescent COVID-19.

The chain combines TRBV3-1 (or the pseudogene TRBV3-2) with TRBJ1-1; no clear D gene. This CDR3 spans 15 amino acids. CDR1 is LGHDT, CDR2 YNNKEL, per germline (reference sequence). V shed 4 bases and J shed 0 bases, with 12 bases lying between them. CDR3 residues: CASSPSTKMNTEAFF. In DNA, the CDR3 is TGTGCCAGCAGCCCCTCGACAAAAATGAACACTGAAGCTTTCTTT.

This rearrangement joins TRBV6-5 to TRBJ1-4, with D maybe TRBD1 (6 bases). V lost 9 bases to trimming and J lost 1 base, with 12 bases between them. This CDR3 has 14 residues. Germline V gives CDR1 MNHEY, CDR2 SVGAGI. The CDR3 protein is CASSSGETNEKLFF. CDR3 nucleotides: TGTGCCAGTAGCTCAGGGGAAACTAATGAAAAACTGTTTTTT.

The V and J genes are TRBV28 and TRBJ1-5; D may be TRBD1 (5 bases). This CDR3 contains 14 residues. Germline V gene data show CDR1 as MDHEN and CDR2 as SYDVKM. The ends were cut back, 3 bases at V and 2 bases at J, with 8 bases in the middle. The CDR3 DNA reads as TGTGCCAGCAGTTTGGCAGGGCGCAATCAGCCCCAGCATTTT. This sequence encodes CASSLAGRNQPQHF. Full variable domain (missing parts from reference TRBV28 and TRBJ1-5): DVKVTQSSRYLVKRTGEKVFLECVQDMDHENMFWYRQDPGLGLRLIYFSYDVKMKEKGDIPEGYSVSREKKERFSLILESASTNQTSMYLCASSLAGRNQPQHFGDGTRLSIL.

The CDR3 nucleotides read TGTGCCAGCAGCTTGGGAATTGGACAGGGGTGGTCTGGCTACACCTTC. Translating it yields CASSLGIGQGWSGYTF. V is TRBV5-5 and J is TRBJ1-2; the match to TRBD1 covers 9 bases. Germline CDR1 reads SGHKS; CDR2 reads YYEKEE (reference sequence). This CDR3 has 16 amino acids. V lost 0 bases, J lost 7 bases, and 10 bases stayed unmatched.

The chain carries TRBV27 and TRBJ1-1, with D possibly being TRBD1 (6 bases). The CDR3 contains 14 residues. Germline V gives CDR1 MNHEY, CDR2 SMNVEV (reference sequence). Trimming shortened V by 3 bases and J by 4 bases, and 12 bases separated the two germline ends. This CDR3 reads CASSLARGSTEAFF. In DNA, the CDR3 is TGTGCCAGCAGTTTGGCCAGGGGATCCACTGAAGCTTTCTTT.

This rearrangement joins TRBV12-3 or TRBV12-4 to TRBJ1-2; D gene uncertain. The CDR3 totals 12 residues. With 0 bases removed from V and 4 bases from J, the gap between germline ends came to 3 bases. The CDR3 region has the DNA TGTGCCAGCAGTTTAGCCGGCTATGGCTACACCTTC. This encodes CASSLAGYGYTF.

The V call is TRBV7-9, the J call TRBJ2-1, with TRBD1 identical over 9 bases. The trim removed 5 bases at V and 8 bases at J, leaving 7 bases unmatched. Germline V CDR1 and CDR2: SEHNR, FQNEAQ (reference sequence). This CDR3 region has 14 residues. CDR3 bases: TGTGCCAGCAGCGGCCCGACAGGGGGGCATGAGCAGTTCTTC. Its translation is CASSGPTGGHEQFF. The full variable domain, in which reference TRBV7-9 and TRBJ2-1 provide the parts outside the CDR3, is DTGVSQNPRHKITKRGQNVTFRCDPISEHNRLYWYRQTLGQGPEFLTYFQNEAQLEKSRLLSDRFSAERPKGSFSTLEIQRTEQGDSAMYLCASSGPTGGHEQFFGPGTRLTVL.

This sequence joins TRBV2 and TRBJ1-1; 7 bases align to TRBD1. Germline CDR1 reads SNHLY; CDR2 reads FYNNEI. The CDR3 is made up of 13 amino acids. With V trimmed by 8 bases and J by 0 bases, 3 bases remained unmatched. The CDR3 coding sequence is TGTGCCAGCTCACAGGGGTTGAACACTGAAGCTTTCTTT. Encoded protein: CASSQGLNTEAFF.

V is TRBV28 and J is TRBJ1-4; TRBD1 matches 8 bases. Losses at the gene ends were 3 bases for V and 3 bases for J; bases not matched to a gene: 6. CDR1 and CDR2 (germline): MDHEN, SYDVKM. The CDR3 is 16 residues long. This chain's CDR3 is CASSFPGQGANEKLFF. The CDR3, as DNA: TGTGCCAGCAGTTTTCCAGGACAGGGTGCTAATGAAAAACTGTTTTTT.

This clone was recorded a few times. The chain has TRBV27 and TRBJ1-2, with D possibly being TRBD1 (5 bases). This CDR3 comprises 13 residues. Germline CDR1 reads MNHEY; CDR2 reads SMNVEV (reference sequence). V was trimmed by 3 bases and J by 3 bases, leaving 8 bases between them. Written as DNA, the CDR3 is TGTGCCAGCAGTTTGCGGGGGGACTATGGCTACACCTTC. Translated, it gives CASSLRGDYGYTF.

The chain carries TRBV5-1 and TRBJ1-6, with 7 bases lining up with TRBD1. The V and J ends lost 4 bases and 8 bases, in that order; junction bases with no gene match: 9. CDR1 SGHRS and CDR2 YFSETQ come from the germline V gene. This CDR3 is 15 amino acids long. This chain's CDR3 is CASSHRGTDDSPLHF. The CDR3 region has the DNA TGCGCCAGCAGCCATCGGGGGACAGATGATTCACCCCTCCACTTT.

The CDR3 DNA reads TGTGCCAGCAGCCCCGGGACAGGGGCGAGGAACACTGAAGCTTTCTTT. Its translation: CASSPGTGARNTEAFF. The chain combines TRBV5-6 with TRBJ1-1, with TRBD1 matching over 10 bases. Germline values: CDR1 SGHDT, CDR2 YYEEEE. CDR3 length: 16 amino acids. Trimming took 4 bases from V and 1 from J; bases not matched to a gene: 7.

Only a few counts were recorded for this clone. The chain carries TRBV29-1 and TRBJ1-1; D is possibly TRBD1 (5 bases). Trimming removed 6 bases from V and 4 bases from J, with 9 bases in between. The CDR3 totals 11 residues. CDR1 is SQVTM and CDR2 is ANQGSEA in the germline V gene. The CDR3 sequence is CSVSRGTEAFF. Written as DNA, the CDR3 is TGCAGCGTGAGTAGGGGCACTGAAGCTTTCTTT.

This rearrangement joins TRBV6-6 to TRBJ1-3; D not resolved. CDR3 size: 16 residues. The V end lost 1 base, the J end lost 3 bases, and 13 bases lay between the germline ends. Germline V gives CDR1 MNHNY, CDR2 SVGAGI (reference sequence). The CDR3 loop is CASSYFGTVDGNTIYF. CDR3 in DNA: TGTGCCAGCAGTTACTTTGGCACAGTAGATGGAAACACCATATATTTT.

The V and J genes are TRBV7-8 and TRBJ1-1; TRBD1 might be the D (5 bases). This CDR3 spans 14 amino acids. Trimming stripped 1 base from V and 4 bases from J, with 10 bases between. Germline V gene data show CDR1 as SGHVS and CDR2 as FQNEAQ. Written as DNA, the CDR3 is TGTGCCAGCAGCTTAGGGGTGGGGGGCACTGAAGCTTTCTTT. Translating it yields CASSLGVGGTEAFF.

This rearrangement joins TRBV6-5 to TRBJ1-5; D is ambiguous. CDR3 length: 11 amino acids. Germline V gene lookup returns CDR1 MNHEY and CDR2 SVGAGI. V lost 6 bases, J lost 4 bases, and 4 bases lay in between. CDR3 nucleotide sequence: TGTGCCAGCAGATCAAATCAGCCCCAGCATTTT. Translating it yields CASRSNQPQHF.

The gene calls are TRBV19 and TRBJ2-7; D may be TRBD2 (5 bases). Germline values: CDR1 LNHDA, CDR2 SQIVND (reference sequence). The CDR3 consists of 13 residues. The V end lost 3 bases, the J end lost 0 bases, and 6 bases lay between the germline ends. CDR3 residues: CASSIGSSYEQYF. The CDR3 DNA reads as TGTGCCAGTAGTATTGGGAGCTCCTACGAGCAGTACTTC. Based on the CDR3 plus reference TRBV19 and TRBJ2-7, the full variable domain is DGGITQSPKYLFRKEGQNVTLSCEQNLNHDAMYWYRQDPGQGLRLIYYSQIVNDFQKGDIAEGYSVSREKKESFPLTVTSAQKNPTAFYLCASSIGSSYEQYFGPGTRLTVT.

V and J are TRBV27 and TRBJ2-7, with 12 bases aligning to TRBD2. This CDR3 spans 13 amino acids. Germline V gene lookup returns CDR1 MNHEY and CDR2 SMNVEV (reference sequence). The ends lost 6 bases at V and 10 bases at J; junction bases unmatched: 7. The CDR3 sequence is CASSSSGRAPQYF. The CDR3 DNA reads TGTGCCAGCAGCTCTAGCGGGAGGGCCCCCCAGTACTTC.

This clone has only one observation. The V call is TRBV4-2, the J call TRBJ2-7; 8 bases are shared with TRBD1. The V and J ends lost 4 bases and 7 bases, in that order; junction bases with no gene match: 6. CDR1 and CDR2 from the germline V gene are LGHNA and YNFKEQ. CDR3 length: 13 amino acids. The CDR3: CASSPRQGREQYF. CDR3 bases: TGTGCCAGCAGCCCCCGACAGGGGAGAGAGCAGTACTTC.

The J gene is TRBJ1-2, the V gene TRBV28; TRBD1 matches 8 bases. The junction had 5 bases not matched to a gene; V was cut back by 4 bases and J by 10 bases. This CDR3 spans 12 amino acids. Germline CDR1 and CDR2: MDHEN and SYDVKM. The CDR3 nucleotides read TGTGCCAGCAGTTCTTCAGGGGGCATCTACACCTTC. Its protein is CASSSSGGIYTF.

The rearrangement joins TRBV5-1 to TRBJ2-5; 9 nucleotides align to TRBD1. Per germline, CDR1 SGHRS and CDR2 YFSETQ. The CDR3 has 15 residues. With V trimmed by 0 bases and J by 6 bases, 6 bases remained unmatched. The CDR3 DNA follows: TGCGCCAGCAGCTTGGAGGGACAGGGAACTCAGACCCAGTACTTC. It specifies CASSLEGQGTQTQYF.

The chain links TRBV25-1 to TRBJ2-1; 9 nucleotides agree with TRBD1. The CDR3 is 16 amino acids. Germline values: CDR1 MGHDK, CDR2 SYGVNS. Germline trimming cut 5 bases from V and 5 bases from J; bases unmatched to any gene: 10. The CDR3 nucleotides are TGTGCCAGCAGTAACTACGGGACAGGGCCCAACAATGAGCAGTTCTTC. Its translation: CASSNYGTGPNNEQFF. The entire variable domain, with the rest obtained from reference TRBV25-1 and TRBJ2-1, is as follows: EADIYQTPRYLVIGTGKKITLECSQTMGHDKMYWYQQDPGMELHLIHYSYGVNSTEKGDLSSESTVSRIRTEHFPLTLESARPSHTSQYLCASSNYGTGPNNEQFFGPGTRLTVL.

J is TRBJ2-1 and V is TRBV5-1; 9 bases match TRBD2. The V gene's germline CDR1 is SGHRS and CDR2 YFSETQ. CDR3 length: 17 amino acids. V was clipped by 0 bases and J by 9 bases; unmatched bases: 13. The CDR3 nucleotides read TGCGCCAGCAGCTTGGTTAACGGGGCGGGAGGGCAAGGTGAGCAGTTCTTC. It yields the protein CASSLVNGAGGQGEQFF.

The chain uses TRBV7-9 and TRBJ2-1, with D perhaps TRBD2 (6 bases). CDR1 SEHNR and CDR2 FQNEAQ come from the germline V gene (reference sequence). The CDR3 is 13 amino acids. The germline V and J ends were trimmed by 5 bases and 14 bases, with 19 bases remaining between them. The CDR3 region is CASSPAVRRGEFF. CDR3 in DNA: TGTGCCAGCAGCCCCGCGGTCCGTCGCGGGGAGTTCTTC.

This clone showed up just a few times. The chain is built from TRBV19 and TRBJ2-2; TRBD2 is a possible D gene (5 bases). The length of the CDR3 is 15 residues. Germline V gene data show CDR1 as LNHDA and CDR2 as SQIVND (reference sequence). With 7 bases removed from V and 8 bases from J, the gap between germline ends came to 20 bases. This CDR3 is CASTLKAEPGGELFF. The CDR3 DNA is TGTGCCAGTACCCTCAAGGCGGAACCGGGGGGGGAGCTGTTTTTT.

The chain employs TRBV28 and TRBJ2-7; 9 nucleotides line up with TRBD1. The V segment lost 9 bases and the J segment 0 bases; nucleotides outside the gene matches: 6. Germline V CDR1 and CDR2: MDHEN, SYDVKM. The CDR3 is 14 residues long. CDR3 sequence reads: CASLPGQGSYEQYF. The CDR3 nucleotides read TGTGCCAGTCTACCGGGACAGGGCTCCTACGAGCAGTACTTC.